A selection of T cell receptor beta chains follows, all from one sample in a study of cytomegalovirus exposure and HLA in healthy donors. Here immunoSEQ multiplex PCR was the method, and the copy in TCRdb shows in-frame clones only, minus some. This sample's table reports 150,000 or so clones. The source material was PBMCs. These receptor sequences come from a woman between 50 and 59 years old in good health and CMV-seronegative. The CDR3 runs from the conserved cysteine through the conserved F or W. D genes are given only for firm matches.

d_gene: -; j_gene: TRBJ1-1; v_gene: TRBV27; CDR3aa: CASSFWGGNTEAFF; CDR3nt: TGTGCCAGCAGTTTCTGGGGAGGGAACACTGAAGCTTTCTTT
d_gene: TRBD1; j_gene: TRBJ1-4; v_gene: TRBV6-1; CDR3aa: CASSDSRGLREKLFF; CDR3nt: TGTGCCAGCAGCGATTCCAGGGGGCTTCGGGAAAAACTGTTTTTT
d_gene: -; j_gene: TRBJ2-1; v_gene: TRBV6-1; CDR3aa: CASTGVIRDEQFF; CDR3nt: TGTGCCAGCACCGGTGTAATCCGGGATGAGCAGTTCTTC
d_gene: TRBD2; j_gene: TRBJ2-7; v_gene: TRBV19; CDR3aa: CASSSSGRAPYEQYF; CDR3nt: TGTGCCAGTAGTAGCTCGGGGAGGGCCCCCTACGAGCAGTACTTC
d_gene: TRBD1; j_gene: TRBJ2-7; v_gene: TRBV11-2; CDR3aa: CASSPVPTGRYEQYF; CDR3nt: TGTGCCAGCAGCCCCGTCCCGACAGGGCGCTACGAGCAGTACTTC
d_gene: -; j_gene: TRBJ1-1; v_gene: TRBV5-1; CDR3aa: CASNLLPGMNTEAFF; CDR3nt: TGCGCCAGCAACTTGTTGCCAGGTATGAACACTGAAGCTTTCTTT
d_gene: -; j_gene: TRBJ2-2; v_gene: TRBV19; CDR3aa: CASGTGELFF; CDR3nt: TGTGCCAGCGGGACCGGGGAGCTGTTTTTT
d_gene: -; j_gene: TRBJ1-1; v_gene: TRBV10-3; CDR3aa: CAISESFSAGNTEAFF; CDR3nt: TGTGCCATCAGTGAGTCCTTTTCGGCGGGGAACACTGAAGCTTTCTTT
d_gene: -; j_gene: TRBJ2-4; v_gene: TRBV2; CDR3aa: CASSEGLGGTAKNIQYF; CDR3nt: TGTGCCAGCAGTGAAGGACTAGGAGGTACAGCCAAAAACATTCAGTACTTC
d_gene: TRBD1; j_gene: TRBJ1-1; v_gene: TRBV7-6; CDR3aa: CASSFDRVGKDTEAFF; CDR3nt: TGTGCCAGCAGCTTTGACAGGGTTGGTAAGGACACTGAAGCTTTCTTT
d_gene: -; j_gene: TRBJ2-1; v_gene: TRBV10-3; CDR3aa: CASIPGTREGNEQFF; CDR3nt: TGTGCCTCCATACCCGGGACAAGGGAAGGCAATGAGCAGTTCTTC
d_gene: TRBD1; j_gene: TRBJ1-1; v_gene: TRBV9; CDR3aa: CASSGTGQGVAFF; CDR3nt: TGTGCCAGCAGCGGCACGGGACAGGGGGTGGCTTTCTTT
d_gene: -; j_gene: TRBJ1-1; v_gene: TRBV6-1; CDR3aa: CASSRKGGETEAFF; CDR3nt: TGTGCCAGCAGTAGAAAGGGCGGGGAGACTGAAGCTTTCTTT
d_gene: -; j_gene: TRBJ2-1; v_gene: TRBV6-1; CDR3aa: CASRTGLGSYNEQFF; CDR3nt: TGTGCCAGCAGGACAGGACTGGGATCCTACAATGAGCAGTTCTTC
d_gene: -; j_gene: TRBJ1-1; v_gene: TRBV6-5; CDR3aa: CASSYSAGQNTEAFF; CDR3nt: TGTGCCAGCAGTTACTCGGCAGGGCAGAACACTGAAGCTTTCTTT
d_gene: -; j_gene: TRBJ1-2; v_gene: TRBV7-8; CDR3aa: CASSPSGWANYGYTF; CDR3nt: TGTGCCAGCAGCCCCTCGGGGTGGGCCAACTATGGCTACACCTTC
d_gene: TRBD2; j_gene: TRBJ2-7; v_gene: TRBV4-2; CDR3aa: CASSPSGGRAENEQYF; CDR3nt: TGTGCCAGCAGCCCGAGTGGCGGGAGGGCCGAAAACGAGCAGTACTTC
d_gene: -; j_gene: TRBJ1-2; v_gene: TRBV6-5; CDR3aa: CASSPHSYGYTF; CDR3nt: TGTGCCAGCAGCCCGCACTCCTATGGCTACACCTTC
d_gene: -; j_gene: TRBJ2-2; v_gene: TRBV4-3; CDR3aa: CASSQDSYTGELFF; CDR3nt: TGCGCCAGCAGCCAAGATTCCTACACCGGGGAGCTGTTTTTT
d_gene: -; j_gene: TRBJ1-1; v_gene: TRBV5-1; CDR3aa: CASSWDTLNTEAFF; CDR3nt: TGCGCCAGCAGCTGGGACACATTGAACACTGAAGCTTTCTTT
d_gene: -; j_gene: TRBJ2-5; v_gene: TRBV28; CDR3aa: CASRDGRTKETQYF; CDR3nt: TGTGCCAGCAGGGACGGACGGACTAAAGAGACCCAGTACTTC
d_gene: TRBD1; j_gene: TRBJ2-2; v_gene: TRBV6-5; CDR3aa: CASSPRDRGTGELFF; CDR3nt: TGTGCCAGCAGTCCCCGGGACAGGGGCACCGGGGAGCTGTTTTTT
d_gene: TRBD1; j_gene: TRBJ1-2; v_gene: TRBV18; CDR3aa: CASSTRQGADYGYTF; CDR3nt: TGTGCCAGCTCAACCCGACAGGGGGCAGACTATGGCTACACCTTC
d_gene: TRBD2; j_gene: TRBJ2-7; v_gene: TRBV5-4; CDR3aa: CASSLGGGGPYSEQYF; CDR3nt: TGTGCCAGCAGCTTGGGTGGGGGAGGGCCGTACAGTGAGCAGTACTTC
d_gene: TRBD1; j_gene: TRBJ2-5; v_gene: TRBV28; CDR3aa: CASRGGQGWTETQYF; CDR3nt: TGTGCCAGCAGGGGGGGACAGGGGTGGACGGAGACCCAGTACTTC
d_gene: -; j_gene: TRBJ1-4; v_gene: TRBV7-9; CDR3aa: CASSFSGYATNEKLFF; CDR3nt: TGTGCCAGCAGTTTCAGCGGGTACGCAACTAATGAAAAACTGTTTTTT
d_gene: -; j_gene: TRBJ1-6; v_gene: TRBV7-3; CDR3aa: CASRGPSYNSPLHF; CDR3nt: TGTGCCAGCAGGGGGCCCTCCTATAATTCACCCCTCCACTTT
d_gene: -; j_gene: TRBJ1-3; v_gene: TRBV9; CDR3aa: CASSGQGGENTIYF; CDR3nt: TGTGCCAGCAGCGGGCAGGGAGGGGAAAACACCATATATTTT